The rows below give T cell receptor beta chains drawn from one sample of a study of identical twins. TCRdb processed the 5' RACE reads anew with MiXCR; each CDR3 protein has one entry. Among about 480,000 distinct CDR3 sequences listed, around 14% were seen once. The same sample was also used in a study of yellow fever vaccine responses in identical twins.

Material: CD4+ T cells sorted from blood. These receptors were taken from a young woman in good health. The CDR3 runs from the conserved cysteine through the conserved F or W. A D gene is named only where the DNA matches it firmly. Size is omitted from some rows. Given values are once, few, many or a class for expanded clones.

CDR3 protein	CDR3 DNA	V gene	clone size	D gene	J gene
CASSVEGRGSPLHF	TGTGCCAGCAGCGTGGAGGGGAGAGGATCACCCCTCCACTTT	TRBV9	.	.	TRBJ1-6
CASSQGQGGRPYNEQFF	TGCGCCAGCAGCCAAGGGCAGGGGGGGCGTCCCTACAATGAGCAGTTCTTC	TRBV4-3	.	.	TRBJ2-1
CASSLGPGYNEKLFF	TGTGCCAGCAGCTTGGGTCCGGGGTATAATGAAAAACTGTTTTTT	TRBV5-4	.	.	TRBJ1-4
CASSRGQRARSETQYF	TGTGCCAGCAGCCGAGGCCAAAGGGCTAGATCAGAGACCCAGTACTTC	TRBV28	.	.	TRBJ2-5
CASSQDLLMQETQYF	TGCGCCAGCAGCCAAGATTTGCTGATGCAAGAGACCCAGTACTTC	TRBV4-3	.	.	TRBJ2-5
CASGDRYEQYF	TGTGCCAGCGGGGACCGCTACGAGCAGTACTTC	TRBV12-3/TRBV12-4	.	.	TRBJ2-7
CASSYWEDTQFF	TGTGCCAGCAGTTACTGGGAGGATACGCAGTTCTTC	TRBV6-2/TRBV6-3	many	.	TRBJ2-1
CASILSFWEDTDTQYF	TGTGCCAGCATCTTATCCTTCTGGGAGGACACAGATACGCAGTATTTT	TRBV7-9	many	.	TRBJ2-3
CASSGGDGYSGNTIYF	TGTGCCAGCAGTGGCGGGGACGGGTACTCTGGAAACACCATATATTTT	TRBV25-1	few	.	TRBJ1-3
CASSYSLGLAGRGYNEQFF	TGTGCCAGCAGTTACTCGTTGGGACTAGCGGGGCGGGGTTACAATGAGCAGTTCTTC	TRBV6-2/TRBV6-3	few	TRBD2	TRBJ2-1
CASSFSSGRVGTGELFF	TGTGCCAGCAGCTTCTCTAGCGGGAGAGTGGGCACCGGGGAGCTGTTTTTT	TRBV7-9	.	TRBD2	TRBJ2-2
CASSQSTAPGQPQHF	TGCGCCAGCAGCCAATCCACAGCGCCCGGTCAGCCCCAGCATTTT	TRBV4-1	.	.	TRBJ1-5
CSASYLRIRDRGPVAYEQYF	TGCAGTGCTAGCTACCTCAGAATCCGGGACAGGGGGCCGGTAGCATACGAGCAGTACTTC	TRBV20-1	.	TRBD1	TRBJ2-7
CASSLQRDPSTEQYF	TGTGCCAGCAGCCTACAGCGGGACCCCTCTACCGAGCAGTACTTC	TRBV7-2	.	TRBD2	TRBJ2-7
CASSFSAGLEQYF	TGTGCCAGCAGTTTTTCCGCCGGCCTCGAGCAGTACTTC	TRBV28	few	.	TRBJ2-7
CAISRAEPNTGELFF	TGTGCCATCAGTAGGGCAGAACCAAACACCGGGGAGCTGTTTTTT	TRBV10-3	.	.	TRBJ2-2
CSAVTSGGGNEQFF	TGCAGTGCTGTTACTAGCGGGGGGGGAAATGAGCAGTTCTTC	TRBV20-1	.	TRBD2	TRBJ2-1
CASSFPGLAGGPHEQFF	TGTGCCAGCAGCTTCCCGGGACTAGCGGGAGGGCCCCATGAGCAGTTCTTC	TRBV11-2	.	TRBD2	TRBJ2-1
CAISGSGLAGQNNEQFF	TGTGCCATCAGTGGGTCGGGGCTAGCGGGACAAAACAATGAGCAGTTCTTC	TRBV10-3	.	TRBD2	TRBJ2-1
CASSSNPIVNTGELFF	TGTGCTAGCAGCTCCAACCCCATAGTGAACACCGGGGAGCTGTTTTTT	TRBV7-7	few	.	TRBJ2-2
CATSRAPLSGELFF	TGTGCCACCAGCAGAGCCCCCCTCTCCGGGGAGCTGTTTTTT	TRBV15	.	.	TRBJ2-2
CATSLEETGASYEQYF	TGTGCCACCAGCCTCGAGGAGACAGGGGCGTCCTACGAGCAGTACTTC	TRBV15	.	TRBD1	TRBJ2-7
CASSDQGSPYNEQFF	TGTGCCAGCTCCGACCAGGGTAGCCCCTACAATGAGCAGTTCTTC	TRBV2	few	.	TRBJ2-1
CASSQPTKGQSGYTF	TGTGCCAGCAGCCAACCTACGAAGGGACAGTCTGGCTACACCTTC	TRBV4-2	.	TRBD1	TRBJ1-2
CASSLGQGNYEQYF	TGTGCCAGCTCACTGGGACAGGGAAACTACGAGCAGTACTTC	TRBV18	few	TRBD1	TRBJ2-7
CASSARVQGSVRDTQYF	TGTGCCAGCAGTGCAAGGGTTCAGGGTAGTGTCCGGGATACGCAGTATTTT	TRBV27	.	.	TRBJ2-3
CASSLPWDRAKETQYF	TGTGCCAGCAGCTTGCCTTGGGACAGGGCGAAAGAGACCCAGTACTTC	TRBV5-5	few	TRBD1	TRBJ2-5
CAISETSGALETQYF	TGTGCCATCAGTGAAACTAGCGGGGCGCTGGAGACCCAGTACTTC	TRBV10-3	few	TRBD2	TRBJ2-5
CASSPTAGASYEQYF	TGTGCCAGCTCACCAACAGCGGGAGCGTCCTACGAGCAGTACTTC	TRBV18	few	TRBD2	TRBJ2-7
CASSVDSWNEQFF	TGTGCCAGCAGCGTGGACAGCTGGAATGAGCAGTTCTTC	TRBV5-6	many	.	TRBJ2-1
CAGQRGGKDTSEQFF	TGTGCCGGACAGCGGGGGGGCAAGGATACGAGTGAGCAGTTCTTC	TRBV2	.	TRBD2	TRBJ2-1
CASSSTTQGGNTIYF	TGTGCCAGCAGCTCGACTACACAGGGTGGAAACACCATATATTTT	TRBV5-5	few	.	TRBJ1-3